The present T cell receptor (beta chain) was sequenced within a study of liver allograft versus peripheral blood T cells. Study information: Comparisons were made between T cell receptor repertoires found in transplanted livers and those circulating in recipients' peripheral blood.

This clonotype is medium-sized. Antigen unknown. TCRdb used MiXCR to reprocess the reads, holding one entry per CDR3 protein. The sample has about 13,000 distinct CDR3 sequences; over 15% are singletons. Study results and limitations: Intragraft T cell receptor repertoires of liver allografts were reportedly distinct from those in peripheral blood.

The sequence was collected from a human patient who had a liver transplant. Some T cells may be supplied by the graft donor.

The DNA for the CDR3 is TGTGCCAGCAGTGAAGCGAGTAAGATCGATGAGCAGTTCTTC. Its translation is CASSEASKIDEQFF. The V gene is TRBV6-1, the J gene TRBJ2-1; no firm D call. V was pared by 0 bases and J by 8 bases, with 11 bases between. Germline V gene sequence: CDR1 MNHNS, CDR2 SASEGT. The CDR3 is 14 residues long.